This TCR beta chain is from a study of Graves' ophthalmopathy and Graves' hyperthyroidism. About the study: Blood was drawn at initial diagnosis, before any treatment.

PBMCs were isolated by Ficoll-Paque density gradient centrifugation, using roughly 10 ml of fresh peripheral blood as the starting material. Study-wide findings and caveats: Detected in blood as well were most expanded thyroid clonotypes with frequency above 0.001.

This clonotype has ten or more counts. The antigen is undetermined. CDR3 regions of TCR beta were amplified from RNA transcripts. The first-round RT-PCR employed HTBI primers together with the Qiagen OneStep RT-PCR kit. A multiplex PCR was then performed as the second round. TCRdb fed the multiplex PCR reads into MiXCR, producing one record per CDR3 protein. The sample lists about 480,000 distinct CDR3 sequences, roughly an eighth occurring once. The germline V gene encodes CDR1 SGHVS and CDR2 FQNEAQ. Trimming took 2 bases from V and 6 from J, leaving 16 bases between them. The CDR3 totals 16 residues.

This receptor was obtained from a woman in her 30s with Graves' ophthalmopathy. The J gene is TRBJ2-2, the V gene TRBV7-8, with D tentatively TRBD1 (6 bases). What was sequenced was blood. The CDR3, as DNA: TGTGCCAGCAGCTTACTGGGACATTCCCTTCCCGGGGAGCTGTTTTTT. This encodes CASSLLGHSLPGELFF.